The 24 T cell receptor beta chains below all came from one sample that was sequenced in a study of blood T cell repertoires in COVID-19. TCRdb keeps only in-frame clones here, not all; method: immunoSEQ multiplex PCR. The sample contains just under 150,000 clones, about 90% of which appear only once. Sequencing was performed on peripheral blood. These receptors came from a man aged 45-65 years who had recovered from COVID-19.

The J gene is TRBJ1-2, the V gene TRBV5-6, with D possibly TRBD1 on 6 matching bases. Trimming cost V 0 bases and J 3 bases, with 12 bases left between them. The CDR3 runs 15 residues. Germline V gene lookup returns CDR1 SGHDT and CDR2 YYEEEE. CDR3 coding DNA: TGTGCCAGCAGCTTGGGCACAGGGCTCGACTATGGCTACACCTTC. Translation: CASSLGTGLDYGYTF. The whole variable domain, remainder taken from reference TRBV5-6 and TRBJ1-2, is DAGVTQSPTHLIKTRGQQVTLRCSPKSGHDTVSWYQQALGQGPQFIFQYYEEEERQRGNFPDRFSGHQFPNYSSELNVNALLLGDSALYLCASSLGTGLDYGYTFGSGTRLTVV.

The chain combines TRBV6-5 with TRBJ2-3, with a weak D call TRBD1 (6 bases). Per the germline V gene, CDR1 is MNHEY and CDR2 is SVGAGI. Trimming stripped 4 bases from V and 3 bases from J, with 14 bases between. This CDR3 comprises 15 residues. CDR3 protein: CASSFRGQWTDTQYF. The CDR3, as DNA: TGTGCCAGCAGTTTCCGAGGACAGTGGACAGATACGCAGTATTTT.

The table lists this clone with a few counts. This CDR3 is CASSISIGLAGGNTGELFF. CDR3 coding DNA: TGTGCCAGCAGCATCTCAATTGGACTAGCGGGAGGGAACACCGGGGAGCTGTTTTTT. The chain employs TRBV7-2 and TRBJ2-2; 14 nucleotides match TRBD2. The CDR3 is 19 amino acids. J was trimmed by 1 base and V by 5 bases; bases with no gene match: 9. Germline CDR1 and CDR2: SGHTA and FQGNSA.

This chain joins TRBV3-1 (or the pseudogene TRBV3-2) and TRBJ2-3; 8 nucleotides line up with TRBD2. J was trimmed by 2 bases and V by 1 base; bases with no gene match: 5. The CDR3 is made up of 16 amino acids. Per germline, CDR1 LGHDT and CDR2 YNNKEL (reference sequence). CDR3 amino acids: CASSQVGAGVTDTQYF. The CDR3 DNA reads TGTGCCAGCAGCCAAGTCGGAGCGGGGGTCACAGATACGCAGTATTTT.

The chain uses TRBV3-1 (or the pseudogene TRBV3-2) and TRBJ2-5; perhaps TRBD2 as D (6 bases). Germline V gives CDR1 LGHDT, CDR2 YNNKEL (reference sequence). This CDR3 is built from 13 residues. Trimming removed 4 bases from V and 0 bases from J, with 6 bases in between. The CDR3 region is CASSRDYQETQYF. The CDR3 DNA reads TGTGCCAGCAGCCGGGACTACCAAGAGACCCAGTACTTC.

This chain connects TRBV6-5 to TRBJ1-3, with D possibly matching TRBD1 (6 bases). Trimming stripped 4 bases from V and 2 bases from J, with 9 bases between. Germline V gives CDR1 MNHEY, CDR2 SVGAGI. The CDR3 spans 14 residues. As DNA, the CDR3 is TGTGCCAGCAGTTTCAGGGGAGCTGGAAACACCATATATTTT. Translated: CASSFRGAGNTIYF.

This clone was seen a single time. V usage is TRBV6-1 and J usage is TRBJ1-4; no definite D call. Germline CDR1 reads MNHNS; CDR2 reads SASEGT. The CDR3 is 17 amino acids. V lost 4 bases to trimming and J lost 4 bases, with 19 bases between them. The CDR3 bases are TGTGCCAGCAGTGGACTTTTTCGAGAAGGAAGTAATGAAAAACTGTTTTTT. Translation gives CASSGLFREGSNEKLFF.

The DNA for the CDR3 is TGTGCCAGCAGCGTAGCCGGACAGGTCACAGATACGCAGTATTTT. Its translation: CASSVAGQVTDTQYF. This rearrangement joins TRBV9 to TRBJ2-3, with TRBD1 matching 7 bases. The CDR3 extends over 15 amino acids. The ends lost 0 bases at V and 2 bases at J; junction bases unmatched: 3. Germline CDR1 and CDR2: SGDLS and YYNGEE.

This clone showed up just a few times. The chain employs TRBV6-2 or TRBV6-3 and TRBJ1-2, with 8 positions matching TRBD1. From germline, CDR1 is MNHEY and CDR2 SVGEGT. This CDR3 has 12 residues. Unmatched junction bases numbered 6, after V lost 5 bases and J lost 10 bases. This CDR3 is CASSPQGAHYTF. CDR3 sequence (DNA): TGTGCCAGCAGTCCGCAGGGGGCTCACTACACCTTC.

CDR3 nucleotide sequence: TGTGCCAGCAGCTTAGTATCAGATACGCAGTATTTT. Translation gives CASSLVSDTQYF. This sequence joins TRBV7-9 and TRBJ2-3; D uncertain. The CDR3 runs to 12 residues. Looked up from germline, CDR1 is SEHNR and CDR2 is FQNEAQ (reference sequence). The germline V and J ends were trimmed by 1 base and 4 bases, with 3 bases remaining between them.

The chain employs TRBV10-3 and TRBJ2-3, with a tentative D call TRBD1 (5 bases). Between the trimmed V and J ends, which lost 11 bases and 0 bases, there was a span of 15 bases. Germline CDR1 is ENHRY and CDR2 is SYGVKD. There are 14 residues in the CDR3. The CDR3, as DNA: TGTGCCGCCCAGGGAAGATCTAGCACAGATACGCAGTATTTT. This sequence encodes CAAQGRSSTDTQYF.

J is TRBJ2-1 and V is TRBV6-4; 7 bases map to TRBD1. J lost 3 bases, V lost 3 bases, and 5 bases had no gene match. Germline V gene sequence: CDR1 MRHNA, CDR2 SNTAGT. The CDR3 spans 15 residues. In nucleotides, the CDR3 is TGTGCCAGCAGTGAGGGGCAGGGGGACTACAATGAGCAGTTCTTC. It codes for CASSEGQGDYNEQFF.

The J gene is TRBJ1-3, the V gene TRBV19; D gene uncertain. The CDR3 covers 17 residues. In germline, CDR1 is LNHDA, CDR2 SQIVND (reference sequence). V gave up 7 bases and J gave up 0 bases, with 19 bases separating them. The CDR3 region has the DNA TGTGCCAGTACCCCGACGTGGCAGGCGACCTCTGGAAACACCATATATTTT. Its translation is CASTPTWQATSGNTIYF. The full variable domain, its missing parts supplied by reference TRBV19 and TRBJ1-3, is DGGITQSPKYLFRKEGQNVTLSCEQNLNHDAMYWYRQDPGQGLRLIYYSQIVNDFQKGDIAEGYSVSREKKESFPLTVTSAQKNPTAFYLCASTPTWQATSGNTIYFGEGSWLTVV.

The rearrangement joins TRBV2 to TRBJ1-2; D possibly corresponds to TRBD1 (5 bases). Germline V gene lookup returns CDR1 SNHLY and CDR2 FYNNEI. V was trimmed by 6 bases and J by 2 bases, leaving 13 bases between them. The length of the CDR3 is 14 residues. The chain's CDR3 is CASREGSVNYGYTF. The DNA of the CDR3 is TGTGCCAGCAGGGAGGGGTCGGTAAACTATGGCTACACCTTC.

The CDR3 DNA follows: TGCGCCAGCAGCCTCCCTGGGGGAGGTCTTCCTGGGGCCAACGTCCTGACTTTC. Residues: CASSLPGGGLPGANVLTF. The chain employs TRBV5-1 and TRBJ2-6, with a tentative D call TRBD2 (6 bases). V gave up 4 bases and J gave up 2 bases, with 19 bases separating them. CDR1 is SGHRS and CDR2 is YFSETQ in the germline V gene. The CDR3 contains 18 residues.

The rearrangement uses TRBV9 and TRBJ2-2; no firm D call. V was shortened by 2 bases and J by 3 bases, with 5 bases between the two germline ends. Germline V gives CDR1 SGDLS, CDR2 YYNGEE. The CDR3 length is 13 residues. CDR3 nucleotide sequence: TGTGCCAGCAGCGTTGTAGACACCGGGGAGCTGTTTTTT. The encoded protein is CASSVVDTGELFF.

This clone has only one observation. This chain links TRBV5-5 with TRBJ2-7, with D perhaps matching TRBD1 (6 bases). Germline values: CDR1 SGHKS, CDR2 YYEKEE (reference sequence). The V and J ends lost 1 base and 7 bases respectively, with 12 bases between them. The CDR3 has 13 residues. CDR3 coding DNA: TGTGCCAGCAGCTTGAGGGGGACGGGGGAGCAGTACTTC. Translation: CASSLRGTGEQYF.

CDR3 coding DNA: TGTGCCAGCAGCCCCCGTGTAGCGGGGGAGGCAGATACGCAGTATTTT. It yields the protein CASSPRVAGEADTQYF. This chain links TRBV9 with TRBJ2-3; 9 nucleotides align to TRBD2. The CDR3 runs to 16 residues. Germline lookup yields CDR1 SGDLS and CDR2 YYNGEE. The V and J ends lost 4 bases and 4 bases, in that order; junction bases with no gene match: 10.

The CDR3 reads CASSQDRAPTWSEKLFF. CDR3 sequence (DNA): TGCGCCAGCAGCCAAGATCGTGCGCCCACCTGGAGTGAAAAACTGTTTTTT. The V call is TRBV4-3, the J call TRBJ1-4; no clear D. This CDR3 has 17 amino acids. Trimming cost V 0 bases and J 7 bases, with 18 bases left between them. Germline V lookup: CDR1 LGHNA, CDR2 YSLEER.

V and J are TRBV7-8 and TRBJ2-5, with 10 positions matching TRBD2. CDR1 and CDR2 from the germline V gene are SGHVS and FQNEAQ. V lost 2 bases, J lost 4 bases, and 10 bases stayed unmatched. This CDR3 region has 17 residues. Here the CDR3 DNA reads TGTGCCAGCAGCTTACGGGTGGGGGAGCGGGAGGGAGAGACCCAGTACTTC. Its translation is CASSLRVGEREGETQYF.

This chain connects TRBV5-4 to TRBJ2-1; D ambiguous. The CDR3 is 15 residues long. Germline CDR1 is SGHNT and CDR2 is YYREEE (reference sequence). Trimming cost V 1 base and J 2 bases, with 10 bases left between them. Written as DNA, the CDR3 is TGTGCCAGCAGCTTGTCCGGGTGGACCTACAATGAGCAGTTCTTC. The encoded protein is CASSLSGWTYNEQFF.

The gene calls are TRBV7-2 and TRBJ2-5; 8 bases fit TRBD1. CDR3 size: 15 residues. Germline CDR1 SGHTA, CDR2 FQGNSA. The ends lost 5 bases at V and 2 bases at J; junction bases unmatched: 7. CDR3 sequence (DNA): TGTGCCAGCAGCCCAGTCACAGGGGGGCAAGAGACCCAGTACTTC. It is translated as CASSPVTGGQETQYF.

The CDR3 DNA sequence: TGTGCCAGCAGGGATGACAGGGCCGGGGGCTACACCTTC. It translates to CASRDDRAGGYTF. The chain is built from TRBV2 and TRBJ1-2, with 7 bases identical to TRBD1. The CDR3 spans 13 residues. V lost 6 bases to trimming and J lost 8 bases; unmatched junction nucleotides: 9. In germline, CDR1 is SNHLY, CDR2 FYNNEI.

This sequence joins TRBV27 and TRBJ1-1; 7 bases map to TRBD1. CDR1 is MNHEY, CDR2 SMNVEV, per germline (reference sequence). There are 15 residues in the CDR3. V shed 5 bases, J shed 0 bases, and the junction held 6 bases outside the gene matches. Here the CDR3 reads CASSPGQAMNTEAFF. The CDR3 coding sequence is TGTGCCAGCAGTCCCGGACAGGCTATGAACACTGAAGCTTTCTTT.